Listed here are 20 T cell receptor beta chains from one sample, sequenced in a study of cytomegalovirus exposure and HLA in healthy donors. Libraries were prepared by immunoSEQ multiplex PCR; TCRdb keeps only in-frame clonotypes and omits some of them. This repertoire shows 200,000 to 250,000 clones, approximately 83% found once; its top ten account for 11% to 15%. The sample consisted of PBMCs. Every receptor here comes from a woman aged 30 to 39 in good health and CMV-seropositive.

The genes are TRBV11-2 and TRBJ1-5; no definite D call. Trimming left V 0 bases short and J 6 bases short, with 12 bases between. The CDR3 length is 15 residues. Germline assignment: CDR1 SGHAT and CDR2 FQNNGV. Here the CDR3 reads CASSLDPKPSQPQHF. DNA of the CDR3: TGTGCCAGCAGCTTAGACCCGAAGCCGAGTCAGCCCCAGCATTTT. Full variable domain (outside the CDR3, taken from reference TRBV11-2 and TRBJ1-5): EAGVAQSPRYKIIEKRQSVAFWCNPISGHATLYWYQQILGQGPKLLIQFQNNGVVDDSQLPKDRFSAERLKGVDSTLKIQPAKLEDSAVYLCASSLDPKPSQPQHFGDGTRLSIL.

This sequence joins TRBV9 and TRBJ1-1; 9 bases align to TRBD1. J lost 5 bases, V lost 3 bases, and 8 bases had no gene match. The CDR3 covers 15 residues. The germline V gene encodes CDR1 SGDLS and CDR2 YYNGEE. CDR3 residues: CASSGDREGRTEAFF. CDR3 DNA: TGTGCCAGCAGCGGGGACAGGGAAGGCCGGACTGAAGCTTTCTTT.

The J gene is TRBJ1-1, the V gene TRBV6-5, with a tentative D call TRBD1 (5 bases). Trimming shortened V by 6 bases and J by 3 bases, and 8 bases separated the two germline ends. The CDR3 has 12 amino acids. Germline CDR1 MNHEY, CDR2 SVGAGI. The CDR3 DNA follows: TGTGCCAGCAGGAGACAGTACACTGAAGCTTTCTTT. This translates into CASRRQYTEAFF.

The chain joins TRBV30 to TRBJ2-3, with 7 bases fitting TRBD1. The CDR3 contains 16 residues. The J segment lost 2 bases and the V segment lost 3 bases, leaving 11 bases of the junction unmatched. Germline CDR1 is GTSNPN and CDR2 is SVGIG (reference sequence). CDR3 region: CAWRTHQGVVTDTQYF. The CDR3 DNA reads as TGTGCCTGGAGAACCCATCAGGGGGTTGTCACAGATACGCAGTATTTT.

The chain joins TRBV7-9 to TRBJ2-3; 7 positions agree with TRBD1. V shed 6 bases and J 4 bases; nucleotides not matched to a gene: 7. Germline lookup yields CDR1 SEHNR and CDR2 FQNEAQ (reference sequence). This CDR3 contains 14 residues. The CDR3 DNA follows: TGTGCCAGCAGAACCGGGACAGTGGCAGATACGCAGTATTTT. Amino acids: CASRTGTVADTQYF.

The CDR3 spells CASSLLTSGRPEQYF. DNA of the CDR3: TGTGCCAGCAGCTTACTAACTAGCGGGAGGCCCGAGCAGTACTTC. This chain uses TRBV7-2 with TRBJ2-7, with 12 bases fitting TRBD2. Germline loops: CDR1 SGHTA, CDR2 FQGNSA. This CDR3 is 15 amino acids long. Trimming cost V 2 bases and J 6 bases; bases outside gene matches: 5.

This clone was recorded only once. V gene TRBV29-1 combines with J gene TRBJ2-7; 13 bases are a match to TRBD2. The CDR3 runs 13 residues. Germline V gives CDR1 SQVTM, CDR2 ANQGSEA. Trimming at V came to 1 base and at J to 8 bases, leaving 2 bases not matched to a gene. In DNA, the CDR3 is TGCAGCGTTGAAGTCGGGACTAGCGGGAAGCAGTACTTC. It specifies CSVEVGTSGKQYF.

The chain carries TRBV10-3 and TRBJ1-2; 9 nucleotides agree with TRBD1. Germline loops: CDR1 ENHRY, CDR2 SYGVKD. This CDR3 has 13 amino acids. The CDR3 bases are TGTGCGGTTACAGGGGGCACCAACTATGGCTACACCTTC. Translated, it gives CAVTGGTNYGYTF.

The V call is TRBV29-1, the J call TRBJ1-1; no clear D gene. Trimming took off 7 bases at V and 0 bases at J, with 12 bases between the two ends. The CDR3 extends over 13 amino acids. Germline V gene lookup returns CDR1 SQVTM and CDR2 ANQGSEA. CDR3 residues: CSAHGGMNTEAFF. CDR3 sequence (DNA): TGCAGCGCCCACGGAGGGATGAACACTGAAGCTTTCTTT.

CDR3 region: CAWIKTGGISPHGYTF. The DNA for the CDR3 is TGTGCCTGGATTAAAACGGGGGGCATCTCCCCCCATGGCTACACCTTC. V and J are TRBV30 and TRBJ1-2; weak D call: TRBD1 (6 bases). Germline values: CDR1 GTSNPN, CDR2 SVGIG (reference sequence). The CDR3 sequence is 16 residues long. The V and J ends lost 4 bases and 6 bases respectively, with 24 bases between them.

V gene TRBV19 combines with J gene TRBJ1-5, with D maybe TRBD1 (6 bases). This CDR3 contains 14 residues. Trimming removed 6 bases from V and 6 bases from J, with 15 bases in between. Germline V gene lookup returns CDR1 LNHDA and CDR2 SQIVND (reference sequence). The CDR3 loop is CASSPRTGIQPQHF. The CDR3 DNA reads TGTGCCAGTAGCCCTCGCACAGGGATTCAGCCCCAGCATTTT. The full variable domain, completed using reference TRBV19 and TRBJ1-5, is DGGITQSPKYLFRKEGQNVTLSCEQNLNHDAMYWYRQDPGQGLRLIYYSQIVNDFQKGDIAEGYSVSREKKESFPLTVTSAQKNPTAFYLCASSPRTGIQPQHFGDGTRLSIL.

The gene calls are TRBV7-8 and TRBJ2-7; D is tentatively TRBD1 or TRBD2 (5 bases each). Per the germline V gene, CDR1 is SGHVS and CDR2 is FQNEAQ. The CDR3 spans 13 residues. Trimming left V 3 bases short and J 3 bases short, with 9 bases between. CDR3 loop: CASSLGRYYEQYF. CDR3 bases: TGTGCCAGCAGCTTGGGACGTTACTACGAGCAGTACTTC.

This clone occurred a few times. This chain uses TRBV27 with TRBJ2-5; 9 bases agree with TRBD2. The germline gives CDR1 MNHEY, CDR2 SMNVEV (reference sequence). This CDR3 is 15 amino acids long. Trimming took 2 bases from V and 2 from J; bases not matched to a gene: 3. In nucleotides, the CDR3 is TGTGCCAGCAGTTTAAGACTAGCGGCACAAGAGACCCAGTACTTC. Residues: CASSLRLAAQETQYF.

This clone has only a few counts. V gene TRBV2 combines with J gene TRBJ1-1; D is ambiguous. The CDR3 totals 10 residues. With 4 bases removed from V and 7 bases from J, the gap between germline ends came to 4 bases. The germline V gene has CDR1 SNHLY and CDR2 FYNNEI. The DNA for the CDR3 is TGTGCCAGCAGTGGTTTTGAAGCTTTCTTT. Protein: CASSGFEAFF.

The chain combines TRBV5-6 with TRBJ2-7, with 12 bases aligning to TRBD2. Germline assignment: CDR1 SGHDT and CDR2 YYEEEE. The trim removed 4 bases at V and 6 bases at J, leaving 8 bases unmatched. There are 15 residues in the CDR3. The CDR3: CASSLTSGRWVEQYF. CDR3 in DNA: TGTGCCAGCAGCCTGACTAGCGGGAGATGGGTCGAGCAGTACTTC.

The chain joins TRBV15 to TRBJ2-3, with D uncertain. Trimming stripped 3 bases from V and 3 bases from J, with 10 bases between. CDR1 is LNHNV and CDR2 is YYDKDF in the germline V gene (reference sequence). The CDR3 runs to 14 residues. The CDR3 DNA reads TGTGCCACCAGCAGGGACCTCTATACAGATACGCAGTATTTT. This encodes CATSRDLYTDTQYF. The variable domain in full, with the rest retrieved from reference TRBV15 and TRBJ2-3, is DAMVIQNPRYQVTQFGKPVTLSCSQTLNHNVMYWYQQKSSQAPKLLFHYYDKDFNNEADTPDNFQSRRPNTSFCFLDIRSPGLGDTAMYLCATSRDLYTDTQYFGPGTRLTVL.

The gene calls are TRBV9 and TRBJ2-1, with 8 bases fitting TRBD1. This CDR3 comprises 15 residues. Germline CDR1 reads SGDLS; CDR2 reads YYNGEE. Trimming cost V 5 bases and J 3 bases; bases outside gene matches: 7. DNA of the CDR3: TGTGCCAGCAGTACTACCGGGACAGGCTACAATGAGCAGTTCTTC. It is translated as CASSTTGTGYNEQFF.

The V gene is TRBV7-9, the J gene TRBJ2-7; 7 bases map to TRBD1. Germline V lookup: CDR1 SEHNR, CDR2 FQNEAQ (reference sequence). The junction had 7 bases not matched to a gene; V was cut back by 5 bases and J by 0 bases. There are 15 residues in the CDR3. Written as DNA, the CDR3 is TGTGCCAGCAGCCCTAACAGGGGTCCCTCCTACGAGCAGTACTTC. This encodes CASSPNRGPSYEQYF.

The J gene is TRBJ1-1, the V gene TRBV30; 9 positions match TRBD1. From germline, CDR1 is GTSNPN and CDR2 SVGIG (reference sequence). The J segment lost 4 bases and the V segment lost 3 bases, leaving 6 bases of the junction unmatched. This CDR3 is 14 amino acids long. The CDR3 DNA reads TGTGCCTGGAGGACAGGGGGTTTTCGCACTGAAGCTTTCTTT. Protein sequence: CAWRTGGFRTEAFF. The variable domain in full, with the rest retrieved from reference TRBV30 and TRBJ1-1, is SQTIHQWPATLVQPVGSPLSLECTVEGTSNPNLYWYRQAAGRGLQLLFYSVGIGQISSEVPQNLSASRPQDRQFILSSKKLLLSDSGFYLCAWRTGGFRTEAFFGQGTRLTVV.

This chain links TRBV11-2 with TRBJ2-1, with a weak D call TRBD2 (6 bases). The germline gives CDR1 SGHAT, CDR2 FQNNGV. The CDR3 is 13 amino acids. V was trimmed by 2 bases and J by 8 bases, leaving 10 bases between them. The CDR3 nucleotides are TGTGCCAGCAGCTTATCTACTAGCCATGAGCAGTTCTTC. Translating it yields CASSLSTSHEQFF.